The rows below give T cell receptor beta chains drawn from one sample of a study of regulatory T cells in long-lasting Graves disease. TCRdb ran MiXCR on the multiplex PCR reads and lists one entry per CDR3 protein. The sample lists 350,000 to 550,000 distinct CDR3 sequences, about 16% seen once, with about 23% in the top ten. These same records also appear under a second study, on T cells in Graves' hyperthyroidism and ophthalmopathy.

Here the sequenced sample was peripheral blood mononuclear cells (PBMCs), taken at new diagnosis, from a patient treated with antithyroid drugs. The receptors come from a young woman with Graves disease. CDR3s include the opening cysteine and the closing phenylalanine or tryptophan. D genes are given only for firm matches. Only part of the rows carry a size: once, few, many, or a class if the clone is expanded.

clone size: many
D gene: NA
V gene: TRBV7-6
J gene: TRBJ1-1
CDR3 protein: CASSLAQGMSTTEAFF
CDR3 DNA: TGTGCCAGCAGCTTAGCCCAGGGGATGTCCACTACTGAAGCTTTCTTT

clone size: many
D gene: NA
V gene: TRBV28
J gene: TRBJ2-5
CDR3 protein: CASNPIQGGETQYF
CDR3 DNA: TGTGCCAGCAATCCCATACAGGGAGGGGAGACCCAGTACTTC

clone size: many
D gene: NA
V gene: TRBV27
J gene: TRBJ2-7
CDR3 protein: CATSRGTSYEQYF
CDR3 DNA: TGTGCCACATCAAGGGGGACCTCCTACGAGCAGTACTTC

clone size: many
D gene: NA
V gene: TRBV28
J gene: TRBJ2-4
CDR3 protein: CASNPADAKNIQYF
CDR3 DNA: TGTGCCAGTAATCCGGCCGATGCCAAAAACATTCAGTACTTC

clone size: NA
D gene: TRBD2
V gene: TRBV12-3/TRBV12-4
J gene: TRBJ2-1
CDR3 protein: CASAGGTYNEQFF
CDR3 DNA: TGTGCCAGCGCGGGAGGGACCTACAATGAGCAGTTCTTC

clone size: many
D gene: TRBD2
V gene: TRBV7-9
J gene: TRBJ2-5
CDR3 protein: CASSLGAGDLQETQYF
CDR3 DNA: TGTGCCAGCAGCTTAGGGGCGGGAGACCTCCAAGAGACCCAGTACTTC

clone size: NA
D gene: NA
V gene: TRBV9
J gene: TRBJ2-1
CDR3 protein: CASGWTDNEQFF
CDR3 DNA: TGTGCCAGCGGGTGGACAGACAATGAGCAGTTCTTC

clone size: many
D gene: TRBD2
V gene: TRBV7-2
J gene: TRBJ2-1
CDR3 protein: CASSRTPTSHFYNEQFF
CDR3 DNA: TGTGCCAGCAGCCGCACCCCGACTAGCCACTTCTACAATGAGCAGTTCTTC

clone size: many
D gene: NA
V gene: TRBV2
J gene: TRBJ2-1
CDR3 protein: CASSVAGNNEQFF
CDR3 DNA: TGTGCCAGCAGTGTGGCAGGGAACAATGAGCAGTTCTTC

clone size: many
D gene: NA
V gene: TRBV6-9
J gene: TRBJ2-7
CDR3 protein: CASSYFSDFPASVSYEQYF
CDR3 DNA: TGTGCCAGCAGTTACTTTTCCGATTTTCCCGCTTCGGTCTCCTACGAGCAGTACTTC

clone size: NA
D gene: TRBD2
V gene: TRBV11-3
J gene: TRBJ2-1
CDR3 protein: CASSLDGTSGSRSYNEQFF
CDR3 DNA: TGTGCCAGCAGCTTAGATGGGACTAGCGGGAGCCGCTCCTACAATGAGCAGTTCTTC

clone size: NA
D gene: TRBD2
V gene: TRBV19
J gene: TRBJ2-2
CDR3 protein: CASSPGGAGELFF
CDR3 DNA: TGTGCCAGTAGCCCGGGGGGGGCCGGGGAGCTGTTTTTT

clone size: few
D gene: NA
V gene: TRBV20-1
J gene: TRBJ1-2
CDR3 protein: CSARDLSAVYGYTF
CDR3 DNA: TGCAGTGCTAGAGATCTTAGTGCCGTTTATGGCTACACCTTC

clone size: many
D gene: NA
V gene: TRBV11-2
J gene: TRBJ2-2
CDR3 protein: CASEPYGDTTTGELFF
CDR3 DNA: TGTGCCTCAGAACCCTACGGCGACACCACCACCGGGGAGCTGTTTTTT

clone size: many
D gene: NA
V gene: TRBV6-1
J gene: TRBJ1-1
CDR3 protein: CASRWTAANTEAFF
CDR3 DNA: TGTGCCAGCCGATGGACGGCAGCAAACACTGAAGCTTTCTTT

clone size: many
D gene: TRBD2
V gene: TRBV4-2
J gene: TRBJ2-7
CDR3 protein: CASSQWGLAEKYEQYF
CDR3 DNA: TGTGCCAGCAGCCAATGGGGACTAGCGGAGAAATACGAGCAGTACTTC

clone size: many
D gene: TRBD1
V gene: TRBV12-3/TRBV12-4
J gene: TRBJ2-3
CDR3 protein: CASSKTGHGADTQYF
CDR3 DNA: TGTGCCAGCAGTAAGACAGGGCACGGGGCAGATACGCAGTATTTT

clone size: many
D gene: TRBD1
V gene: TRBV2
J gene: TRBJ1-2
CDR3 protein: CASSEQGANYGYTF
CDR3 DNA: TGTGCCAGCAGTGAACAGGGGGCTAACTATGGCTACACCTTC

clone size: many
D gene: NA
V gene: TRBV11-3
J gene: TRBJ2-7
CDR3 protein: CASSSGDYEQYF
CDR3 DNA: TGTGCCAGCAGCTCCGGGGACTACGAGCAGTACTTC

clone size: few
D gene: NA
V gene: TRBV5-1
J gene: TRBJ2-1
CDR3 protein: CASSLVASVQNEQFF
CDR3 DNA: TGCGCCAGCAGCTTGGTGGCTAGCGTACAGAATGAGCAGTTCTTC

clone size: many
D gene: NA
V gene: TRBV13
J gene: TRBJ2-7
CDR3 protein: CASSFRTVVYEQYF
CDR3 DNA: TGTGCCAGCAGCTTCCGGACGGTCGTCTACGAGCAGTACTTC

clone size: few
D gene: TRBD1
V gene: TRBV7-6
J gene: TRBJ2-2
CDR3 protein: CASSLDSRPGTGNTGELFF
CDR3 DNA: TGTGCCAGCAGCTTAGATAGTCGTCCGGGGACAGGGAACACCGGGGAGCTGTTTTTT

clone size: many
D gene: NA
V gene: TRBV5-1
J gene: TRBJ1-1
CDR3 protein: CASSLGGGTEAFF
CDR3 DNA: TGCGCCAGCAGCTTGGGGGGTGGCACTGAAGCTTTCTTT

clone size: many
D gene: NA
V gene: TRBV30
J gene: TRBJ2-2
CDR3 protein: CAWSVLQDTGELFF
CDR3 DNA: TGTGCCTGGAGTGTACTACAGGACACCGGGGAGCTGTTTTTT

clone size: many
D gene: TRBD2
V gene: TRBV2
J gene: TRBJ2-7
CDR3 protein: CASSGLAGPYEQYF
CDR3 DNA: TGTGCCAGCAGTGGACTAGCGGGACCTTACGAGCAGTACTTC

clone size: few
D gene: NA
V gene: TRBV19
J gene: TRBJ1-1
CDR3 protein: CASSIQGPRYTEAFF
CDR3 DNA: TGTGCCAGTAGTATTCAGGGTCCGAGGTACACTGAAGCTTTCTTT

clone size: NA
D gene: TRBD2
V gene: TRBV3-1
J gene: TRBJ2-4
CDR3 protein: CANSDTSGPHGALAKNIQYF
CDR3 DNA: TGTGCCAACAGCGATACTAGCGGCCCCCATGGGGCCTTAGCCAAAAACATTCAGTACTTC

clone size: NA
D gene: NA
V gene: TRBV5-8
J gene: TRBJ2-2
CDR3 protein: CASSLYRGVAGELFF
CDR3 DNA: TGTGCCAGCAGCTTGTATCGAGGGGTTGCCGGGGAGCTGTTTTTT

clone size: NA
D gene: NA
V gene: TRBV27
J gene: TRBJ2-1
CDR3 protein: CASSLTGRNNEQFF
CDR3 DNA: TGTGCCAGCAGTTTAACGGGGCGGAACAATGAGCAGTTCTTC

clone size: NA
D gene: TRBD1
V gene: TRBV7-9
J gene: TRBJ2-2
CDR3 protein: CASRGVRTGVGELFF
CDR3 DNA: TGTGCCAGCAGAGGTGTGAGGACAGGGGTCGGGGAGCTGTTTTTT

clone size: many
D gene: NA
V gene: TRBV7-2
J gene: TRBJ2-5
CDR3 protein: CASTYPLRGQETQYF
CDR3 DNA: TGTGCCAGCACCTACCCTCTGAGGGGACAAGAGACCCAGTACTTC

clone size: many
D gene: NA
V gene: TRBV27
J gene: TRBJ2-1
CDR3 protein: CASSPLPLYNEQFF
CDR3 DNA: TGTGCCAGCAGTCCACTCCCCCTCTACAATGAGCAGTTCTTC

clone size: many
D gene: NA
V gene: TRBV12-3/TRBV12-4
J gene: TRBJ1-2
CDR3 protein: CASREGGQNDGYTF
CDR3 DNA: TGTGCCAGCAGGGAAGGAGGTCAGAACGACGGCTACACCTTC

clone size: many
D gene: TRBD2
V gene: TRBV7-2
J gene: TRBJ2-7
CDR3 protein: CASSARREGPYEQYF
CDR3 DNA: TGTGCCAGCAGCGCCCGGAGGGAGGGGCCCTACGAGCAGTACTTC

clone size: few
D gene: NA
V gene: TRBV10-3
J gene: TRBJ1-2
CDR3 protein: CAISKDFNYGYTF
CDR3 DNA: TGTGCCATCAGTAAGGATTTTAACTATGGCTACACCTTC

clone size: few
D gene: TRBD1
V gene: TRBV27
J gene: TRBJ2-2
CDR3 protein: CASRDSENTGELFF
CDR3 DNA: TGTGCCAGCCGGGACAGCGAGAACACCGGGGAGCTGTTTTTT

clone size: NA
D gene: TRBD1
V gene: TRBV7-3
J gene: TRBJ1-2
CDR3 protein: CASSPSGQGNYGYTF
CDR3 DNA: TGTGCCAGCAGCCCAAGCGGACAGGGGAACTATGGCTACACCTTC

clone size: few
D gene: NA
V gene: TRBV18
J gene: TRBJ2-3
CDR3 protein: CASSPPNYEGTQYF
CDR3 DNA: TGTGCCAGCTCACCACCGAACTATGAGGGTACGCAGTATTTT

clone size: few
D gene: TRBD2
V gene: TRBV12-3/TRBV12-4
J gene: TRBJ2-2
CDR3 protein: CASSFVAGGTGELFF
CDR3 DNA: TGTGCCAGCAGTTTTGTAGCGGGTGGGACCGGGGAGCTGTTTTTT